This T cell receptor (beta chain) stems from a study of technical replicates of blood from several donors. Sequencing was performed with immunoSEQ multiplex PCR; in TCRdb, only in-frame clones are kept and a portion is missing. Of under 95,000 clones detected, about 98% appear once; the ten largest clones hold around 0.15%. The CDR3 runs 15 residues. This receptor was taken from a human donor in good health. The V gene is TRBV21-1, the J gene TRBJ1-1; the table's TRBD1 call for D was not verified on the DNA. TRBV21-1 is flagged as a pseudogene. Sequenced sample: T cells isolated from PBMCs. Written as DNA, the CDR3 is TGTGCCAGCAGGGTCCTTGACAGCCATTACACTGAAGCTTTCTTT. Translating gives CASRVLDSHYTEAFF.